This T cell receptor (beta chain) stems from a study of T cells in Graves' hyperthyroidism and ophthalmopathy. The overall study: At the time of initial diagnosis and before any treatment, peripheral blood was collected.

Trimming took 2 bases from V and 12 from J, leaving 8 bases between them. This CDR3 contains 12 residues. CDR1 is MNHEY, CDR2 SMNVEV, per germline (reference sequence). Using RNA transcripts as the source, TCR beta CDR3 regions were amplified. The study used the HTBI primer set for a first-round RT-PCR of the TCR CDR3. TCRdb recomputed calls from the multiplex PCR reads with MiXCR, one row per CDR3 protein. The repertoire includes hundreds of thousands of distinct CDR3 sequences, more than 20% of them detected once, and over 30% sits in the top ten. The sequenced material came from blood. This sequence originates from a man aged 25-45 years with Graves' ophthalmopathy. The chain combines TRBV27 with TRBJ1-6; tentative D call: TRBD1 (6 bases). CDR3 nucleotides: TGTGCCAGCAGTTTAGTAGGGGGACCCCTCCACTTT. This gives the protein CASSLVGGPLHF.